The 14 T cell receptor beta chains listed next were all sequenced from one sample in a study of OX40 agonist ivuxolimab in advanced cancers. Using immunoSEQ multiplex PCR, the repertoire was profiled, and TCRdb retains in-frame clones only, with some absent. Seen here are 50,000 to 65,000 clones, 86% observed once, and the top ten hold around 0.5%. Source: CD4+ or CD8+ T cells sorted from blood, taken in a trial of the OX40 agonist ivuxolimab. The receptors come from an adult with an advanced solid tumor such as melanoma, head and neck, liver or kidney cancer.

This chain joins TRBV4-1 and TRBJ1-5, with D tentatively TRBD1 (6 bases). The germline gives CDR1 MGHRA, CDR2 YSYEKL. V dropped 0 bases and J dropped 4 bases, with 13 bases sitting between them. The CDR3 consists of 16 residues. The CDR3 DNA is TGCGCCAGCAGCCAAGAGTTGGGGGACACAAATCAGCCCCAGCATTTT. Its protein is CASSQELGDTNQPQHF.

J is TRBJ2-1 and V is TRBV5-1; possibly TRBD2 for D (6 bases). V was cut by 5 bases and J by 6 bases, with 21 bases left in between. From germline, CDR1 is SGHRS and CDR2 YFSETQ. The CDR3 runs 16 residues. CDR3 sequence reads: CASSGTGRVASNEQFF. For the CDR3, the DNA is TGCGCCAGCAGTGGGACTGGCCGCGTTGCCTCCAATGAGCAGTTCTTC. Drawing the rest from reference TRBV5-1 and TRBJ2-1, the complete variable domain is KAGVTQTPRYLIKTRGQQVTLSCSPISGHRSVSWYQQTPGQGLQFLFEYFSETQRNKGNFPGRFSGRQFSNSRSEMNVSTLELGDSALYLCASSGTGRVASNEQFFGPGTRLTVL.

The CDR3 sequence: CASSPHRTGEQFF. CDR3 sequence (DNA): TGTGCCAGCAGCCCCCATAGGACCGGTGAGCAGTTCTTC. The chain recombines TRBV7-2 with TRBJ2-1; D uncertain. The CDR3 spans 13 residues. Germline lookup yields CDR1 SGHTA and CDR2 FQGNSA. Trimming removed 5 bases from V and 9 bases from J, with 14 bases in between.

The chain links TRBV7-2 to TRBJ1-2; 7 positions agree with TRBD1. From germline, CDR1 is SGHTA and CDR2 FQGNSA. V shed 5 bases and J 7 bases; nucleotides not matched to a gene: 10. The CDR3 spans 14 residues. The CDR3 DNA sequence: TGTGCCAGCAGCCCCGGGCAGGGGGGTCGTGGCTACACCTTC. Translated: CASSPGQGGRGYTF.

The CDR3 sequence: CATSRALGELFF. Written as DNA, the CDR3 is TGTGCCACCAGCAGAGCCCTTGGGGAGCTGTTTTTT. The V and J genes are TRBV15 and TRBJ2-2, with D unclear. The CDR3 totals 12 residues. Trimming removed 1 base from V and 8 bases from J, with 5 bases in between. In germline, CDR1 is LNHNV, CDR2 YYDKDF (reference sequence).

This clone appeared a few times. This chain uses TRBV7-9 with TRBJ1-5; no clear D gene. The V gene's germline CDR1 is SEHNR and CDR2 FQNEAQ (reference sequence). V gave up 5 bases and J gave up 4 bases, with 9 bases separating them. The CDR3 is made up of 13 amino acids. The CDR3 loop is CASSPTGNQPQHF. As DNA, the CDR3 is TGTGCCAGCAGCCCCACCGGGAATCAGCCCCAGCATTTT.

V gene TRBV5-1 combines with J gene TRBJ1-2; D gene unclear. Looked up from germline, CDR1 is SGHRS and CDR2 is YFSETQ. V dropped 4 bases and J dropped 8 bases, with 12 bases sitting between them. This CDR3 region has 12 residues. In DNA form, the CDR3 reads TGCGCCAGCAGCCCGGACTCCACGGGCTACACCTTC. This translates into CASSPDSTGYTF.

CDR3 residues: CSVDPGQGGPYGYTF. CDR3 bases: TGCAGCGTTGACCCAGGACAGGGAGGTCCCTATGGCTACACCTTC. This chain uses TRBV29-1 with TRBJ1-2; TRBD1 matches at 8 bases. Germline CDR1 and CDR2: SQVTM and ANQGSEA. The ends lost 3 bases at V and 4 bases at J; junction bases unmatched: 10. The CDR3 totals 15 residues.

This chain connects TRBV19 to TRBJ2-1; 9 nucleotides line up with TRBD2. Per the germline V gene, CDR1 is LNHDA and CDR2 is SQIVND (reference sequence). J gave up 0 bases and V 1 base, and 7 bases lay outside the gene matches. CDR3 length: 18 residues. CDR3 bases: TGTGCCAGTAGTATAGGCAGGGCGGGAGGGAGCTCCTACAATGAGCAGTTCTTC. Amino acids: CASSIGRAGGSSYNEQFF.

This rearrangement joins TRBV6-1 to TRBJ2-7; TRBD1 aligns across 9 bases. The CDR3 loop spans 13 amino acids. CDR1 and CDR2 from the germline V gene are MNHNS and SASEGT. The trim removed 7 bases at V and 3 bases at J, leaving 4 bases unmatched. The CDR3 sequence is CASTWTGVYEQYF. The CDR3 region has the DNA TGTGCCAGCACCTGGACAGGGGTCTACGAGCAGTACTTC.

The chain carries TRBV4-3 and TRBJ2-3, with D possibly TRBD1 on 6 matching bases. The V and J ends lost 0 bases and 3 bases respectively, with 22 bases between them. This CDR3 is built from 19 residues. The V gene's germline CDR1 is LGHNA and CDR2 YSLEER. CDR3 sequence: CASSQDTADSGWVTDTQYF. The CDR3 DNA is TGCGCCAGCAGCCAAGATACCGCGGACAGCGGATGGGTTACAGATACGCAGTATTTT.

The V and J genes are TRBV7-2 and TRBJ1-2; TRBD1 matches 10 bases. Germline lookup yields CDR1 SGHTA and CDR2 FQGNSA. J gave up 8 bases and V 6 bases, and 9 bases lay outside the gene matches. The CDR3 covers 14 residues. The CDR3 DNA is TGTGCCAGCAGTGGTACCGGGACAGGGGAAGGCTACACCTTC. Protein product: CASSGTGTGEGYTF.

The chain has TRBV27 and TRBJ1-1, with 7 bases that match TRBD1. CDR1 is MNHEY, CDR2 SMNVEV, per germline (reference sequence). V trimming: 5 bases; J trimming: 2 bases; junction bases outside the gene matches: 11. This CDR3 spans 16 amino acids. CDR3 in DNA: TGTGCCAGCAGTCGGACGTCGGGACAGCCCAACACTGAAGCTTTCTTT. This gives the protein CASSRTSGQPNTEAFF.

The chain links TRBV6-5 to TRBJ1-2; 7 bases map to TRBD1. The germline V gene has CDR1 MNHEY and CDR2 SVGAGI. Trimming cost V 8 bases and J 7 bases; bases outside gene matches: 7. The CDR3 loop spans 12 amino acids. In DNA form, the CDR3 reads TGTGCCAGCGGGGAACAGGGGCCTGGCTACACCTTC. Its protein product is CASGEQGPGYTF.